Below, 2 T cell receptor beta chains from the same sample are listed, as sequenced in a study of blood T cells in healthy people across ages. Next came a second PCR, run for roughly 6 to 11 cycles, which used a sample-barcoded 5' primer along with a J-beta primer mix. TCRdb recomputed calls from the 5' RACE reads with MiXCR, one row per CDR3 protein. The sample includes about 570,000 distinct CDR3 sequences, about a quarter of them seen just once. Separately, the same data were catalogued under a study of T cells of mothers and their children.

Input material: blood. The receptors were gathered from a boy aged 2-15 years in good health.

The table lists this clonotype with a few counts. The chain combines TRBV18 with TRBJ2-5; D could derive from TRBD1 or TRBD2 (6 bases each). The J call could be wrong; TRBJ2-7 is a better fit for the DNA end. The CDR3 sequence is 15 residues long. Germline lookup yields CDR1 KGHSH and CDR2 LQKENI. The CDR3 spells CASSPGVGGNYEQYF. CDR3 bases: TGTGCCAGCTCACCCGGAGTCGGGGGCAACTACGAGCAGTACTTC.

The chain couples TRBV3-1 to TRBJ2-1; TRBD2 agrees at 14 bases. The CDR3 spans 17 residues. Trimming removed 1 base from V and 7 bases from J; junction bases left unmatched: 6. Germline CDR1 is LGHDT and CDR2 is YNNKEL (reference sequence). The CDR3 reads CASSQGPGLAGVNEQFF. DNA of the CDR3: TGTGCCAGCAGCCAAGGCCCGGGACTAGCGGGAGTAAATGAGCAGTTCTTC.